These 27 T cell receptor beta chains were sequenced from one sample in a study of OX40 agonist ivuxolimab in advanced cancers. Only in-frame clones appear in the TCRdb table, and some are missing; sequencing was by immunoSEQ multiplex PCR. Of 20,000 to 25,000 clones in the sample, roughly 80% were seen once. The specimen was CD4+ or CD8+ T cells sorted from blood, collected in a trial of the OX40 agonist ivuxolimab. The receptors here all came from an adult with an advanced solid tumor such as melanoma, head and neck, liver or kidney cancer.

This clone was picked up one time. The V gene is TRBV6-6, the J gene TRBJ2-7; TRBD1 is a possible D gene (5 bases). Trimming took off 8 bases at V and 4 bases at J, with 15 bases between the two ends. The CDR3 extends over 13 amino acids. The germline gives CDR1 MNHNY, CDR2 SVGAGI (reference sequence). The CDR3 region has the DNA TGTGCCAGCCGAGACAGCAGCTATTACGAGCAGTACTTC. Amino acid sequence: CASRDSSYYEQYF.

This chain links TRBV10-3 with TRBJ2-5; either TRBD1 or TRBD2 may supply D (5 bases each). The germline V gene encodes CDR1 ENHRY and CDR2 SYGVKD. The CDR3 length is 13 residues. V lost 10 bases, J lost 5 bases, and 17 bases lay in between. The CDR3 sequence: CATMTLEGETQYF. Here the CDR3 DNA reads TGTGCCACCATGACACTCGAGGGGGAGACCCAGTACTTC.

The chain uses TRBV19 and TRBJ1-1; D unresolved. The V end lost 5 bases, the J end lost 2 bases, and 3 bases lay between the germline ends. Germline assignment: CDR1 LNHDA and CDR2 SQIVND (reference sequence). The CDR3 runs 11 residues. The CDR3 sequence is CASSLNTEAFF. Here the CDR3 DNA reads TGTGCCAGTAGTCTCAACACTGAAGCTTTCTTT.

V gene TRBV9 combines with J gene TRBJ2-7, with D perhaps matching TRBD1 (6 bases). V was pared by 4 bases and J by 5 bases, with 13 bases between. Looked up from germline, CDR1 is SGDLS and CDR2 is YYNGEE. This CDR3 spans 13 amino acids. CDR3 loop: CASSRQGFDEQYF. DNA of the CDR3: TGTGCCAGCAGCCGGCAGGGGTTCGACGAGCAGTACTTC.

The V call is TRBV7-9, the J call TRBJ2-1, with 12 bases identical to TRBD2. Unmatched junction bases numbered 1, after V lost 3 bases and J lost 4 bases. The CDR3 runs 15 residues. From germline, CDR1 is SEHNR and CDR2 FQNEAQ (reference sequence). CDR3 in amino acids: CASSLLAGGYNEQFF. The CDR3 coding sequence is TGTGCCAGCAGCTTGCTAGCGGGAGGGTACAATGAGCAGTTCTTC.

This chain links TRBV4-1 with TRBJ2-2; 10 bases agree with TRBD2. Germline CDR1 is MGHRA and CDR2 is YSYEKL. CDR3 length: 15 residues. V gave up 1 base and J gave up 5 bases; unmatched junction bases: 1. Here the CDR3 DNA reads TGCGCCAGCAGCCAAGTAGCGGGAGGTACCGGGGAGCTGTTTTTT. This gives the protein CASSQVAGGTGELFF.

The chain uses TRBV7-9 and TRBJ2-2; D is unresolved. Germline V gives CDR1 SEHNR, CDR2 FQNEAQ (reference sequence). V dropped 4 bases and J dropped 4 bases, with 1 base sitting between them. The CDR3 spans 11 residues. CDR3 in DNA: TGTGCCAGCAGCTCCACCGGGGAGCTGTTTTTT. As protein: CASSSTGELFF.

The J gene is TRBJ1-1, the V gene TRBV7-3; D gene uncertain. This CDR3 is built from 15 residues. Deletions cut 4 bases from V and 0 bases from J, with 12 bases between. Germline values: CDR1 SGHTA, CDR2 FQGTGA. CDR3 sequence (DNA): TGTGCCAGCAGCTCGTGGGGTGGGGTGAACACTGAAGCTTTCTTT. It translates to CASSSWGGVNTEAFF. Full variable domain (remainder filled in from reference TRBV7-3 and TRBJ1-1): GAGVSQTPSNKVTEKGKYVELRCDPISGHTALYWYRQSLGQGPEFLIYFQGTGAADDSGLPNDRFFAVRPEGSVSTLKIQRTERGDSAVYLCASSSWGGVNTEAFFGQGTRLTVV.

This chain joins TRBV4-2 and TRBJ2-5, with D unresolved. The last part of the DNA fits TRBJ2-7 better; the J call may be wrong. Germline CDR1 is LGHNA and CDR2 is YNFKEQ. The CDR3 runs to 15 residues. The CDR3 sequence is CASSQEWQNSYEQYF. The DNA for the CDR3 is TGTGCCAGCAGCCAAGAATGGCAGAATTCCTACGAGCAGTACTTC.

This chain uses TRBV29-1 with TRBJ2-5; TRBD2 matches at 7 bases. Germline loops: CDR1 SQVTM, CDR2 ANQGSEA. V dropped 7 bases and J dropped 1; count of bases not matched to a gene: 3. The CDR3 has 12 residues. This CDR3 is CSAPSGQETQYF. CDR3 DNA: TGCAGCGCTCCTAGCGGCCAAGAGACCCAGTACTTC.

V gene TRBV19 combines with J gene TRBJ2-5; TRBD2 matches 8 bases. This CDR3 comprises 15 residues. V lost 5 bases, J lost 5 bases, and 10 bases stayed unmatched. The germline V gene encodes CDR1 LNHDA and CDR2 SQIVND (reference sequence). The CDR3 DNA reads TGTGCCAGTAGTCCAACGGGGGGGGGCACGGAGACCCAGTACTTC. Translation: CASSPTGGGTETQYF.

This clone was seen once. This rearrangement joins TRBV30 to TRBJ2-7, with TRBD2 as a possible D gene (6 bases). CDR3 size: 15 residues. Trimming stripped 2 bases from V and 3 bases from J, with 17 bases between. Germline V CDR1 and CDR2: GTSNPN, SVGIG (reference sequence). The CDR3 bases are TGTGCCTGGAGTCGGAAGGAGGGAATCGACTACGAGCAGTACTTC. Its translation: CAWSRKEGIDYEQYF.

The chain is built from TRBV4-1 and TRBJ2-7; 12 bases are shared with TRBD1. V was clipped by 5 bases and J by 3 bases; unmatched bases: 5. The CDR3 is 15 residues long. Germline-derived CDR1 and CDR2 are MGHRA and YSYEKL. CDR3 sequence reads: CASSSRDRGLYEQYF. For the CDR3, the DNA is TGCGCCAGCAGCAGCCGGGACAGGGGGCTCTACGAGCAGTACTTC.

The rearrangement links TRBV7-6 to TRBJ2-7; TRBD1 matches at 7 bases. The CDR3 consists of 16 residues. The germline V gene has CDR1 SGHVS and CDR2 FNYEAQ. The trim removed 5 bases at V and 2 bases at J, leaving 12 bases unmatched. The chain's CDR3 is CASSHRTGKATYEQYF. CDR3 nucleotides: TGTGCCAGCAGCCACCGGACAGGCAAAGCTACCTACGAGCAGTACTTC.

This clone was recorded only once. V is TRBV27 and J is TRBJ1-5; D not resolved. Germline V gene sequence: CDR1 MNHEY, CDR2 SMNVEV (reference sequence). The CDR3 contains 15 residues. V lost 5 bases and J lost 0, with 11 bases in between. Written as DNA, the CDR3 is TGTGCCAGCAGTCCGTCTGGGTATAGCAATCAGCCCCAGCATTTT. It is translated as CASSPSGYSNQPQHF.

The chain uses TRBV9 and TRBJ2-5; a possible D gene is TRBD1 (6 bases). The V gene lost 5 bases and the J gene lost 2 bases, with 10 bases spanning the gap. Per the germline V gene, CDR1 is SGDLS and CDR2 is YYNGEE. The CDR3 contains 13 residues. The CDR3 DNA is TGTGCCAGCAGTCACAGGGATCAAGAGACCCAGTACTTC. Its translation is CASSHRDQETQYF.

For the CDR3, the DNA is TGTGCCAGCACCCTAGGGGGGACTGGGGCCAACGTCCTGACTTTC. Translated, it gives CASTLGGTGANVLTF. The chain is built from TRBV6-5 and TRBJ2-6; D could derive from TRBD1 or TRBD2 (6 bases each). CDR3 size: 15 residues. Trimming took off 7 bases at V and 2 bases at J, with 12 bases between the two ends. Looked up from germline, CDR1 is MNHEY and CDR2 is SVGAGI.

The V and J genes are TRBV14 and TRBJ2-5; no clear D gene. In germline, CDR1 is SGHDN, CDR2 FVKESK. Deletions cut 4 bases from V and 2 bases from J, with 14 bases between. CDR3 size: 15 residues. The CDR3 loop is CASSPLRAVQETQYF. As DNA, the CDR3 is TGTGCCAGCAGCCCCCTCCGGGCAGTACAAGAGACCCAGTACTTC.

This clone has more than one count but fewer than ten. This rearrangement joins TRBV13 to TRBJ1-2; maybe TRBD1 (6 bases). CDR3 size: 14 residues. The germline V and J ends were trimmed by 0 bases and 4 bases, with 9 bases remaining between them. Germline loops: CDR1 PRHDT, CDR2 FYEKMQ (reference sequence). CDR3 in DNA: TGTGCCAGCAGCTTAGGACAGGGAGGCTATGGCTACACCTTC. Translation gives CASSLGQGGYGYTF.

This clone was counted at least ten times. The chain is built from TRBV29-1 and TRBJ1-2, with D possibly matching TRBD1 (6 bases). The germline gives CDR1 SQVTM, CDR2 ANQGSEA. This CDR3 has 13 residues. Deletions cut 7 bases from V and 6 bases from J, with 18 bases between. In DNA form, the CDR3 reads TGCAGCGCTCCAGAGCAGGGGATAAATGGCTACACCTTC. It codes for CSAPEQGINGYTF. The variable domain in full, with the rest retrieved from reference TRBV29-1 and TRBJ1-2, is SAVISQKPSRDICQRGTSLTIQCQVDSQVTMMFWYRQQPGQSLTLIATANQGSEATYESGFVIDKFPISRPNLTFSTLTVSNMSPEDSSIYLCSAPEQGINGYTFGSGTRLTVV.

Here the CDR3 DNA reads TGTGCCAGCAGTTACCCAGGGGGTGGGGAAGCTTTCTTT. This sequence encodes CASSYPGGGEAFF. This sequence joins TRBV6-5 and TRBJ1-1, with 7 bases fitting TRBD1. Germline CDR1 MNHEY, CDR2 SVGAGI. The junction had 5 bases not matched to a gene; V was cut back by 2 bases and J by 8 bases. The CDR3 spans 13 residues.

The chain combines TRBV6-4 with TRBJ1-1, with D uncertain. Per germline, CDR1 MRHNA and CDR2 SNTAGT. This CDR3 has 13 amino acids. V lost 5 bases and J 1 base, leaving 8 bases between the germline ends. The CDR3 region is CASSSQENTEAFF. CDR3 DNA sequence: TGTGCCAGCAGTTCGCAGGAGAACACTGAAGCTTTCTTT.

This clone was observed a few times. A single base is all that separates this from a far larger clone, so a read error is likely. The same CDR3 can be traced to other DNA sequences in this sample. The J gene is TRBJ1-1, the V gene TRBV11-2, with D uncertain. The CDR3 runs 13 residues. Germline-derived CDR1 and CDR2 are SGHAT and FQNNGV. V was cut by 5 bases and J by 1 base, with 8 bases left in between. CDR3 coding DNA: TGTGCCAGCAGCCCCCAGAGGAACACTGAAGCTTTCTTT. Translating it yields CASSPQRNTEAFF.

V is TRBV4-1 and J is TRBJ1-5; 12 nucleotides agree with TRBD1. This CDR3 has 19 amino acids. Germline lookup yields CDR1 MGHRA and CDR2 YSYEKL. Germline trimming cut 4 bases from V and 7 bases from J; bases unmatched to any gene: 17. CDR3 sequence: CASSLTGTGGPSISQPQHF. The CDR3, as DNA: TGCGCCAGCAGCCTTACCGGGACAGGGGGCCCTTCGATATCACAGCCCCAGCATTTT.

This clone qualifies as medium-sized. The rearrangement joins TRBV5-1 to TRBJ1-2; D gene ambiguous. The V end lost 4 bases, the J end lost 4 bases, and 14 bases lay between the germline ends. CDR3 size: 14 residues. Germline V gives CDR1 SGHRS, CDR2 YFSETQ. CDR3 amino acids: CASSREEEAYGYTF. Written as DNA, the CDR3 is TGCGCCAGCAGCCGGGAGGAGGAGGCCTATGGCTACACCTTC. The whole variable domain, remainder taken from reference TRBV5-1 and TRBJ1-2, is KAGVTQTPRYLIKTRGQQVTLSCSPISGHRSVSWYQQTPGQGLQFLFEYFSETQRNKGNFPGRFSGRQFSNSRSEMNVSTLELGDSALYLCASSREEEAYGYTFGSGTRLTVV.

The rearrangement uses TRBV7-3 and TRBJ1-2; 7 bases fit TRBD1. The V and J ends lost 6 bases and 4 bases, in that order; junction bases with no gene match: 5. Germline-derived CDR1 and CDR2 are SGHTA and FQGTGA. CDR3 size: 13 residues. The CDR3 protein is CASRWTGFYGYTF. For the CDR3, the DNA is TGTGCCAGCAGGTGGACAGGATTCTATGGCTACACCTTC.

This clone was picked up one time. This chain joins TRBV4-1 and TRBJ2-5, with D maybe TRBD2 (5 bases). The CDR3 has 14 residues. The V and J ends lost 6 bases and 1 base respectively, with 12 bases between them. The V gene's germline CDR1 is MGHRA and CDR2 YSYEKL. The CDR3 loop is CASSYVRAQETQYF. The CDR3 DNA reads TGCGCCAGCAGTTACGTGAGGGCCCAAGAGACCCAGTACTTC.